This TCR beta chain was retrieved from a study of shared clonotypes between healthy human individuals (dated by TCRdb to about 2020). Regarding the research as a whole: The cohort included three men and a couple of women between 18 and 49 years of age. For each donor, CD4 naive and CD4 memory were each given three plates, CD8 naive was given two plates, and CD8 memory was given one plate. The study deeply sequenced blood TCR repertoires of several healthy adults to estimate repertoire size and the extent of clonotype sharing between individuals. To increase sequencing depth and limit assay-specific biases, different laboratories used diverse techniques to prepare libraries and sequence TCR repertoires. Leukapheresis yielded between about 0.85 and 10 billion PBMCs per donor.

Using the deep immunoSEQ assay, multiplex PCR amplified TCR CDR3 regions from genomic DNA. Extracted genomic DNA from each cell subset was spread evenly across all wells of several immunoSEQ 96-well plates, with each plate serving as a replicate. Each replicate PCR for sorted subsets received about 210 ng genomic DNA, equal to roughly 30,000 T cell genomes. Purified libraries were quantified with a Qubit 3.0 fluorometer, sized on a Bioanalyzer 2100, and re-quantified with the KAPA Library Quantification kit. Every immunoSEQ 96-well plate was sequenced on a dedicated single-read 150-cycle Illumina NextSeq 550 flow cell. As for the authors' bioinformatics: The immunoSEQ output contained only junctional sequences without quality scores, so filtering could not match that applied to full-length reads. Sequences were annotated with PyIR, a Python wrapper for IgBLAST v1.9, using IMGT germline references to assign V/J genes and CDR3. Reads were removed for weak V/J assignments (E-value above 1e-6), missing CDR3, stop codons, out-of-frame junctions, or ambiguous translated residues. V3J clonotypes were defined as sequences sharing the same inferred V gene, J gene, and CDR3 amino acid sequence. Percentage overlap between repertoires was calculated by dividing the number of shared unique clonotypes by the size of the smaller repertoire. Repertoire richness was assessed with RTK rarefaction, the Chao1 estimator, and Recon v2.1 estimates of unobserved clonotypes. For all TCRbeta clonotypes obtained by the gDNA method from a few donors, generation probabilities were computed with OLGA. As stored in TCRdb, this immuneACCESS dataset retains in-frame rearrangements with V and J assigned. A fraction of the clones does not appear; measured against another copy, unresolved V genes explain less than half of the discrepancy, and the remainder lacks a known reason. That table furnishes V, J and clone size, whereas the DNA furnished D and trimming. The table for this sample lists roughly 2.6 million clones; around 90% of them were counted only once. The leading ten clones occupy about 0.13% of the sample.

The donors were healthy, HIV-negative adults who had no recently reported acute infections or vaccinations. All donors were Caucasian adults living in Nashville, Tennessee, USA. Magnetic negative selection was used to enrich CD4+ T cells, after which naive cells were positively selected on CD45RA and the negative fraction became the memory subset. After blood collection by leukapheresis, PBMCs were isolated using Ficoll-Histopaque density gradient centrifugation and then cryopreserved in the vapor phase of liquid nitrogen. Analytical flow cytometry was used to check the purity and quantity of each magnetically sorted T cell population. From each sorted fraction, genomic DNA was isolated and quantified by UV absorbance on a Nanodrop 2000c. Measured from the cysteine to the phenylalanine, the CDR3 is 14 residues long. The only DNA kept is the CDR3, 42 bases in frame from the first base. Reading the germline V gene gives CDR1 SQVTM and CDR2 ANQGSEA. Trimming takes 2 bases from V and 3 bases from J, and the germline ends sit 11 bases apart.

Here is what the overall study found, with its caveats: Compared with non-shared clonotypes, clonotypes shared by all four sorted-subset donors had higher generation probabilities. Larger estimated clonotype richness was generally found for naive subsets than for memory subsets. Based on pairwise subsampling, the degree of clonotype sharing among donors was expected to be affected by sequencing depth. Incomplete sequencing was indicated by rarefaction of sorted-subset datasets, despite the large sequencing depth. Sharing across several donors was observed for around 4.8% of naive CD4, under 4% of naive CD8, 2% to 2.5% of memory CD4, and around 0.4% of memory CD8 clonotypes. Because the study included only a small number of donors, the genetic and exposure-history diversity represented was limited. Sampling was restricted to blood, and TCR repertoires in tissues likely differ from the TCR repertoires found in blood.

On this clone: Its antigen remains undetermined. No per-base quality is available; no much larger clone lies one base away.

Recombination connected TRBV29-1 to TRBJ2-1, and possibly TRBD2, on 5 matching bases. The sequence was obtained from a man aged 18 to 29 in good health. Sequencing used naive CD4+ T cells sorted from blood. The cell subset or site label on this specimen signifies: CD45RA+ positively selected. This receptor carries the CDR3 CSVELAGSYNEQFF. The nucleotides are TGCAGCGTTGAACTGGCGGGCAGCTACAATGAGCAGTTCTTC.